This TCR beta chain is from a study of T cell responses to AZD1222 COVID-19 vaccine. General study results and limits: Rises in breadth and depth of Spike-specific TCRs came after two AZD1222 doses. Dominant at 160-218 and 743-854, vaccine-associated CD4 TCRs also spanned spike. Reportedly, close to half of spike-specific TCRs are directed against unmutated variant regions.

The CDR3 spans 13 residues. V was clipped by 5 bases and J by 3 bases; unmatched bases: 2. The germline V gene has CDR1 PRHDT and CDR2 FYEKMQ (reference sequence). TCRdb's table, derived via immunoSEQ multiplex PCR, lists solely in-frame clones and lacks some. Of 100,000 to 140,000 clones listed, around 87% were seen once; the top ten hold around 4.5%. To note about this clone: The antigen remains undetermined.

The material was peripheral blood, obtained on day 0 of AZD1222 vaccination. The chain has TRBV13 and TRBJ2-7; 9 nucleotides agree with TRBD1. The origin of this receptor is an adult in good health. The CDR3 bases are TGTGCCAGCAGCGTGGGACAGGGCTACGAGCAGTACTTC. Its translation: CASSVGQGYEQYF. The full variable domain, with the rest looked up from reference TRBV13 and TRBJ2-7, is AAGVIQSPRHLIKEKRETATLKCYPIPRHDTVYWYQQGPGQDPQFLISFYEKMQSDKGSIPDRFSAQQFSDYHSELNMSSLELGDSALYFCASSVGQGYEQYFGPGTRLTVT.